One sample yielded the 10 T cell receptor beta chains listed below, sequenced in a study of T cell repertoires in cytomegalovirus infection. These receptors have no identified antigens. TCRdb re-analysed the reads in MiXCR, keeping a single row per CDR3 protein. The sample lists 300,000 to 400,000 distinct CDR3 sequences; 20% to 25% were seen once. Source: cultured PBMCs, taken from culture after CMV antigen stimulation. The receptor source for this set is a human donor in good health (CMV status not recorded). Some clones in this sample may be carry-over from other donors' samples.

The rearrangement joins TRBV5-4 to TRBJ1-2; unclear D gene. CDR3 length: 15 amino acids. V lost 4 bases and J 5 bases, leaving 18 bases between the germline ends. The germline V gene encodes CDR1 SGHNT and CDR2 YYREEE (reference sequence). The CDR3 loop is CASSRGGVVGYGYTF. CDR3 sequence (DNA): TGTGCCAGCAGCCGTGGCGGGGTTGTAGGGTATGGCTACACCTTC. Full variable domain (rest looked up from reference TRBV5-4 and TRBJ1-2): ETGVTQSPTHLIKTRGQQVTLRCSSQSGHNTVSWYQQALGQGPQFIFQYYREEENGRGNFPPRFSGLQFPNYSSELNVNALELDDSALYLCASSRGGVVGYGYTFGSGTRLTVV.

This clonotype showed up many times. The V gene is TRBV7-2, the J gene TRBJ2-1, with a possible D match to TRBD1 (6 bases). The CDR3 consists of 13 residues. V lost 3 bases and J lost 4, with 7 bases in between. Germline V gene sequence: CDR1 SGHTA, CDR2 FQGNSA. Written as DNA, the CDR3 is TGTGCCAGCAGCTTTCAGGGGTACAATGAGCAGTTCTTC. Amino acid sequence: CASSFQGYNEQFF. The whole variable domain, filled in from reference TRBV7-2 and TRBJ2-1, reads GAGVSQSPSNKVTEKGKDVELRCDPISGHTALYWYRQSLGQGLEFLIYFQGNSAPDKSGLPSDRFSAERTGGSVSTLTIQRTQQEDSAVYLCASSFQGYNEQFFGPGTRLTVL.

This clonotype was recorded many times. V gene TRBV20-1 combines with J gene TRBJ2-1; perhaps TRBD2 as D (6 bases). The V gene's germline CDR1 is DFQATT and CDR2 SNEGSKA (reference sequence). The CDR3 sequence is 15 residues long. The ends were cut back, 8 bases at V and 9 bases at J, with 26 bases in the middle. CDR3 amino acids: CSPVSPGPGGSEQFF. The CDR3 DNA follows: TGCAGTCCAGTATCCCCGGGACCTGGGGGGAGTGAGCAGTTCTTC.

Of note for this clonotype: It may be a read error: a sequence one base away is much more abundant. The gene calls are TRBV20-1 and TRBJ2-1, with D unclear. TRBJ2-7 explains the end of the DNA better; the J call may be wrong. In germline, CDR1 is DFQATT, CDR2 SNEGSKA (reference sequence). This CDR3 has 11 amino acids. CDR3 protein: CSASQHNEQYF. CDR3 sequence (DNA): TGCAGTGCTAGCCAGCACAATGAGCAGTACTTC.

This clonotype has ten or more counts. The V and J genes are TRBV7-2 and TRBJ2-2, with D possibly called TRBD1 or TRBD2 (5 bases each). Germline V gene data show CDR1 as SGHTA and CDR2 as FQGNSA. Trimming removed 6 bases at V and 4 bases at J, with 15 bases between. The CDR3 sequence is 15 residues long. The CDR3: CASSIRDPRTGELFF. CDR3 in DNA: TGTGCCAGCAGTATCCGGGACCCCCGCACCGGGGAGCTGTTTTTT.

V and J are TRBV11-3 and TRBJ2-7; tentatively, D is TRBD1 or TRBD2 (5 bases each). Trimming removed 5 bases at V and 2 bases at J, with 13 bases between. The germline CDR1 and CDR2 sequences are SGHNT and YENEEA. This CDR3 spans 14 amino acids. CDR3 region: CASSPGPSTYEQYV. CDR3 coding DNA: TGTGCCAGCAGCCCGGGACCATCGACCTACGAGCAGTACGTC.

In its sample, this clonotype was seen a few times. This chain joins TRBV19 and TRBJ1-2, with TRBD1 identical over 8 bases. CDR1 and CDR2 (germline): LNHDA, SQIVND (reference sequence). V was pared by 4 bases and J by 3 bases, with 7 bases of the junction left unmatched. This CDR3 is built from 15 residues. The CDR3 spells CASSTGPRGHYGYTF. The CDR3 DNA is TGTGCCAGTAGTACCGGTCCCAGGGGGCACTATGGCTACACCTTC.

The chain carries TRBV4-1 and TRBJ2-3, with a tentative D call TRBD1 (5 bases). The germline CDR1 and CDR2 sequences are MGHRA and YSYEKL. This CDR3 comprises 14 residues. Trimming removed 4 bases from V and 7 bases from J, with 15 bases in between. The CDR3 nucleotides read TGCGCCAGCAGCCGAAATAGGGGTTGGCATACGCAGTATTTT. Translated, it gives CASSRNRGWHTQYF.

The CDR3, as DNA: TGTGCCACCAGTGATGCAAGCGGAGAGGCCTACAATGAGCAGTTCTTC. This gives the protein CATSDASGEAYNEQFF. The chain uses TRBV24-1 and TRBJ2-1; weak D call: TRBD2 (5 bases). The CDR3 has 16 amino acids. Trimming left V 3 bases short and J 2 bases short, with 13 bases between. The V gene's germline CDR1 is KGHDR and CDR2 SFDVKD.

There are a few counts of this clonotype. The rearrangement joins TRBV19 to TRBJ2-1, with 9 positions matching TRBD2. The CDR3 covers 16 residues. Germline V gene sequence: CDR1 LNHDA, CDR2 SQIVND (reference sequence). Unmatched junction bases numbered 11, after V lost 2 bases and J lost 9 bases. The DNA for the CDR3 is TGTGCCAGTAGTATATTTAGCGGGAGCGGCGGTGGTGAGCAGTTCTTC. Translated: CASSIFSGSGGGEQFF.